The entry below describes one TCR beta chain. This clonotype was seen ten or more times. What this receptor recognizes is not known. No much larger clone exists at a distance of one base, and base qualities are not known. The library came from 5' RACE. TCRdb lists the instrument as NextSeq 500. To allow correction of PCR and sequencing errors, the TCR library protocol tagged every TCR cDNA molecule with a unique molecular identifier. Per the authors' processing: Decombinator tools were used for TCR identification, UMI-based error correction and CDR3 extraction. Expanded TCRs were defined as those above a frequency of 2 per 1,000, corresponding to the top 1% of the tumor frequency distribution. Expanded tumor TCRs statistically deemed absent (corrected P<0.05) from at least one tumor region were classed as regional, and all other expanded tumor TCRs were classed as ubiquitous. Renyi diversity was calculated using the R vegan package after each repertoire was subsampled 100 times to 5,000 TCRs. CDR3 similarity networks were built from amino acid triplet string-kernel similarity, connecting CDR3s with pairwise similarity above 0.82. TCRdb passed the public sequencing reads through fastp at Q25 and MiXCR, retaining productive beta sequences. Under each unique CDR3 protein, matching rows form one entry showing the most common genes and DNA. It is TCRdb's table, rather than the study itself, that gives the V and J calls and clone size. Across this sample there are approximately 23,000 distinct CDR3 sequences, with more than 4.5% seen only once. The top ten clonotypes cover roughly a tenth of the sample.

Reading the germline V gene (reference sequence) gives CDR1 MNHEY and CDR2 SMNVEV. The CDR3 measures 15 amino acids from cysteine to phenylalanine. Only the CDR3 portion is preserved as DNA: 45 bases, with reading frame beginning at the first base. The V end gives up 5 bases and the J end 5 bases, leaving 8 bases in the junction not matched to a gene. The data are from a study of spatial heterogeneity in lung cancer (dated by TCRdb to about 2019). Looking at the study overall: Beta-chain transcripts were consistently detected in greater numbers than alpha-chain transcripts, which likely reflects a higher abundance of beta-chain transcripts. A strong correlation was found between TCR transcript counts in tumor regions and a T cell transcriptional module score from matched bulk RNA-seq. In the raw uncorrected reads, each unique combination of TCR and UMI appeared more than ten times on average. In non-small cell lung cancer, the study made a quantitative comparison of TCR alpha and beta repertoires among multiple tumor regions, matched nontumor lung and blood. TCR repertoire features were related to nonsynonymous mutation counts determined by whole-exome sequencing of tumor tissue. At surgery, both alpha and beta chains were TCR-sequenced in 200 to 250 tumor regions, 63 to 80 matched nontumor lung samples and 50 to 60 PBMC samples. Here is what the overall study found, with its caveats: The count of ubiquitous expanded TCRs correlated with the count of ubiquitous nonsynonymous mutations, and the count of regional expanded TCRs correlated with the count of regional nonsynonymous mutations. Confirming at a functional level the hypothesis that regional TCRs recognize regional mutations was considered to require additional single-cell paired TCR alpha and beta sequencing. TCR-seq was estimated to cover only approximately 6.3% of tumor T cells for alpha chains and about 13% for beta chains. The number of expanded intratumoral alpha and beta TCRs correlated with the tumor nonsynonymous mutation count.

This specimen's time point label, interpreted: sample taken at primary tumor resection. The donors were 60 to 80 patients from the lung TRACERx cohort who had early-stage, untreated non-small cell lung cancer. Without any cell sorting, TCR sequencing was performed on whole RNA extracted either from tumor and nontumor lung tissue or from cryopreserved PBMC samples. Only patients for whom sufficient RNA was available from at least two tumor regions were selected for TCR sequencing. A lung pathologist reviewed the tumor and adjacent nontumor lung specimens before the specimens were selected. Sequenced here: lung tumor tissue, sampled at surgery. The chain is encoded by TRBV27 joined to TRBJ2-1, and 8 bases in between align with TRBD1. This TCR came from a male donor with early-stage non-small cell lung cancer. In nucleotide form, the sequence is TGTGCCAGCAGTATCAACAGGGGGTTCAACAATGAGCAGTTCTTC. Its translation is CASSINRGFNNEQFF.